The clone carrying this T cell receptor beta chain was counted many times. This specimen belongs to a study of T-cell reconstitution after alpha-beta-depleted transplantation in children. The TCRbeta library incorporated unique molecular identifiers. TCRdb processed the PCR reads anew with MiXCR; each CDR3 protein has one entry. The data hold more than 550,000 distinct CDR3 sequences, with roughly a tenth observed a single time. The sample was PBMCs from the stem cell graft donor, taken from the stem cell graft. The clonotype originates from a human donor who donated a stem cell graft to a child with acute myeloid leukemia.

CDR3 DNA sequence: TGTGCCAGCAGTTTGTTAGGAGGCACAGATACGCAGTATTTT. It codes for CASSLLGGTDTQYF. The chain combines TRBV12-3 or TRBV12-4 with TRBJ2-3; D gene ambiguous. The V end lost 3 bases, the J end lost 1 base, and 8 bases lay between the germline ends. This CDR3 is 14 amino acids long.